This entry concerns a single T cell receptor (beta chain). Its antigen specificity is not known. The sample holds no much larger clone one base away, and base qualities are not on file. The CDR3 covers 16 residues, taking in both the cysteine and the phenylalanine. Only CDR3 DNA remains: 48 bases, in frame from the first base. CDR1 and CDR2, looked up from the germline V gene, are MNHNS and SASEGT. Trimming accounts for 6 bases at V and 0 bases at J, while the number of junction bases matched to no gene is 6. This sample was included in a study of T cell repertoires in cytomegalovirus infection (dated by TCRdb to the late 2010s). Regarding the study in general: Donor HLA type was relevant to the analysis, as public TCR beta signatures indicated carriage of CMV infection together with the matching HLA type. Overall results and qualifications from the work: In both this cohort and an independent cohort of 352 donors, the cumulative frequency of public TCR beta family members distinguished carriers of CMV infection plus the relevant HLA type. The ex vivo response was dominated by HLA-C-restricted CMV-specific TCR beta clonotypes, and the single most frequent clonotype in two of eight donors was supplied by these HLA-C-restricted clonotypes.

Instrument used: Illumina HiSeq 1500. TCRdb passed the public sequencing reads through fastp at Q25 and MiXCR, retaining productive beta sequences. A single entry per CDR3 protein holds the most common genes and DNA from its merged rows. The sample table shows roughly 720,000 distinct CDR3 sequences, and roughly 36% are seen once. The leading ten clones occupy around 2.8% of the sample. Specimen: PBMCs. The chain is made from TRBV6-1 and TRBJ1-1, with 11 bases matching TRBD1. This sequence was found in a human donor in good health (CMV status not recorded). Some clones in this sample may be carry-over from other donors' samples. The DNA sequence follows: TGTGCCAGCAGACGGACAGGGGGCCCAATGAACACTGAAGCTTTCTTT. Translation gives CASRRTGGPMNTEAFF.